The rows below give T cell receptor beta chains drawn from one sample of a study of blood T cell repertoires in COVID-19. Assay: immunoSEQ multiplex PCR; the TCRdb copy retains only in-frame clones and omits some. Here the sample spans roughly 200,000 clones, around 86% being singletons. The sample taken for sequencing was PBMCs or T cells enriched from blood (not recorded which). The receptors were gathered from a man aged 35-49 years with acute COVID-19. Both conserved end residues are part of each CDR3. A D gene is named only where the DNA matches it firmly. A clone size is listed for some rows: how often the clone was seen (once, few, many), or a class if it is expanded.

clone size,J gene,V gene,D gene,CDR3 DNA,CDR3 protein
-,TRBJ1-2,TRBV28,TRBD1,TGTGCCAGCAGCCAGGGACAGGGGAACTATGGCTACACCTTC,CASSQGQGNYGYTF
-,TRBJ2-1,TRBV27,-,TGTGCCAGCAGTGCGGCGGCGCAGGGATCGGAGCAGTTCTTC,CASSAAAQGSEQFF
-,TRBJ2-7,TRBV10-3,-,TGTGCCATCAGTGAGTCGGCGCAGGGTCTCTCCTACGAGCAGTACTTC,CAISESAQGLSYEQYF
-,TRBJ2-7,TRBV28,TRBD2,TGTGCCAGCAGTTTACCTAGCGGGGGCCTCGAGCAGTACTTC,CASSLPSGGLEQYF
-,TRBJ1-6,TRBV6-6,TRBD1,TGTGCCAGCAGTTACACAGGGGCCCATTCACCCCTCCACTTT,CASSYTGAHSPLHF
-,TRBJ2-1,TRBV4-1,-,TGCGCCAGCAGCCAAGAGAGGATTAGACTCAATGAGCAGTTCTTC,CASSQERIRLNEQFF
-,TRBJ1-1,TRBV15,TRBD1,TGTGCCACCAGCAGGAGGACAGGGGGCATCACTGAAGCTTTCTTT,CATSRRTGGITEAFF
-,TRBJ2-1,TRBV7-3,TRBD2,TGTGCCAGCAGCTCCGGCAGAAATTTAGCGGGATACAATGAGCAGTTCTTC,CASSSGRNLAGYNEQFF
-,TRBJ1-1,TRBV6-5,TRBD1,TGTGCCAGCAGCCGAGGACAGGGCCACACTGAAGCTTTCTTT,CASSRGQGHTEAFF
-,TRBJ2-5,TRBV5-1,TRBD1,TGCGCCAGCAGCTATGGGACAGCACAAGAGACCCAGTACTTC,CASSYGTAQETQYF
-,TRBJ2-2,TRBV7-3,TRBD1,TGTGCCAGCAGCTCAGGGACAGCGAACACCGGGGAGCTGTTTTTT,CASSSGTANTGELFF
-,TRBJ1-2,TRBV9,-,TGTGCCAGCAGCGTTGGGGGGGACTATGGCTACACCTTC,CASSVGGDYGYTF
-,TRBJ2-1,TRBV12-2,-,TGTGCAAGTCGCCTGGAGAGAGCATTGGTGAGCTCCTACAATGAGCAGTTCTTC,CASRLERALVSSYNEQFF
-,TRBJ2-3,TRBV9,-,TGTGCCAGCAGCGTAGCAGACGGACAGACAGATACGCAGTATTTT,CASSVADGQTDTQYF
once,TRBJ2-6,TRBV5-5,-,TGTGCCAGCAGCCTCTACTATGGGGCCAACGTCCTGACTTTC,CASSLYYGANVLTF
once,TRBJ1-1,TRBV6-5,-,TGTGCCAGCAGTACCCTGGACTGGAGCACTGAAGCTTTCTTT,CASSTLDWSTEAFF
-,TRBJ2-7,TRBV28,TRBD2,TGTGCCAGCAGTCCTAGCGGGAGGGTGTCATACGAGCAGTACTTC,CASSPSGRVSYEQYF
-,TRBJ2-7,TRBV29-1,-,TGCAGCGTTGAAGGGAGAGGGGGTTACGAGCAGTACTTC,CSVEGRGGYEQYF
-,TRBJ1-2,TRBV5-8,-,TGTGCCAGCAGCTTGGAAGGCGGGGCCCATGGCTACACCTTC,CASSLEGGAHGYTF
-,TRBJ1-6,TRBV5-8,-,TGTGCCAGCACCTCGTTGAGTCTCCTGTCACCCCTCCACTTT,CASTSLSLLSPLHF
once,TRBJ1-1,TRBV7-2,-,TGTGCCAGCACTTCGGACACAACGAACACTGAAGCTTTCTTT,CASTSDTTNTEAFF
few,TRBJ2-7,TRBV4-1,TRBD2,TGCGCCAGCAGCCCCCGGGACTACCTTCCCGAGCAGTACTTC,CASSPRDYLPEQYF
-,TRBJ1-1,TRBV3-1/TRBV3-2,-,TGTGCCAGCAGCCAAGTTCGGTACAGGGAAGGCCGGGTAGCTTTCTTT,CASSQVRYREGRVAFF
-,TRBJ1-1,TRBV7-9,-,TGTGCCAGCAGCTTAATAACGGGGAACACTGAAGCTTTCTTT,CASSLITGNTEAFF
-,TRBJ1-2,TRBV5-4,-,TGTGCCAGCAGCTTGGTTTTACTGGACTATGGCTACACCTTC,CASSLVLLDYGYTF
-,TRBJ2-7,TRBV16,TRBD1,TGTGCCAGCAGCACTGGACAGGGGAGCTACGAGCAGTACTTC,CASSTGQGSYEQYF
-,TRBJ2-1,TRBV7-8,TRBD1,TGTGCCAGCCTTAGGGACAGGGGCTACAATGAGCAGTTCTTC,CASLRDRGYNEQFF
-,TRBJ1-4,TRBV20-1,-,TGCAGCCCGGGAGGAGAAAAACTGTTTTTT,CSPGGEKLFF
-,TRBJ1-5,TRBV6-5,-,TGTGCCAGCAGTCAGGGGTTGAGCCAGCCCCAGCATTTT,CASSQGLSQPQHF
-,TRBJ1-1,TRBV19,TRBD1,TGTGCCAGTAGTTCGCAGGGGGCTGAAGCTTTCTTT,CASSSQGAEAFF
-,TRBJ1-2,TRBV3-1/TRBV3-2,-,TGTGCCAGCAGCCGTCGGACAGAGAATTATGGCTACACCTTC,CASSRRTENYGYTF
few,TRBJ1-6,TRBV18,-,TGTGCCAGCTCACCCACAGAAAACTATAATTCACCCCTCCACTTT,CASSPTENYNSPLHF
-,TRBJ2-5,TRBV2,TRBD2,TGTGCCAGCAGTGTTCGTAGCGGGATCGGAGAGACCCAGTACTTC,CASSVRSGIGETQYF
-,TRBJ2-4,TRBV7-2,-,TGTGCCAGCTCGACTGTAGCCAAAAACATTCAGTACTTC,CASSTVAKNIQYF
-,TRBJ2-4,TRBV21-1,-,TGTGCCAGCCTGTTGCCGGGACAAAGCATTCAGTACTTC,CASLLPGQSIQYF
-,TRBJ2-2,TRBV28,TRBD2,TGTGCCACCCCAGCATCAGCGGGGGGCACCGGGGAGCTGTTTTTT,CATPASAGGTGELFF
-,TRBJ2-7,TRBV6-5,-,TGTGCCAGCAGTTACAGGGCGGGCCACGAGCAGTACTTC,CASSYRAGHEQYF
-,TRBJ2-6,TRBV3-1/TRBV3-2,-,TGTGCCAGCAGCCACCTCACAGGGATCGGGGCCAACGTCCTGACTTTC,CASSHLTGIGANVLTF